These T cell receptor beta chains were read from a single sample in a study of T cells after yellow fever vaccination. TCRdb reprocessed the 5' RACE reads via MiXCR and lists one record per CDR3 protein. The data hold about 630,000 distinct CDR3 sequences, with 10% to 15% observed a single time. The source material was PBMCs, sampled on the day of the yellow fever booster vaccination. The receptors shown here come from a man in his thirties or forties who received the YFV17D yellow fever vaccine. Each CDR3 is given with its conserved first and last residue. The D gene is left open where the match is weak. Some rows have no size entry. The others give once, few or many, or a class for an expanded clone.

CSVEDGGRGGYTF | TGCAGCGTTGAAGACGGGGGCCGAGGTGGCTACACCTTC | TRBV29-1 | few | TRBJ1-2 | -
CASSLERDSTDTQYF | TGTGCCAGCAGCCTGGAGCGGGACAGCACAGATACGCAGTATTTT | TRBV7-2 | few | TRBJ2-3 | TRBD2
CASSVRDTRGADTQYF | TGTGCCAGCAGCGTCCGGGACACCCGAGGGGCAGATACGCAGTATTTT | TRBV7-2 | few | TRBJ2-3 | -
CASSYSRTRAGETQYF | TGTGCCAGCAGTTACTCGCGGACTAGGGCCGGGGAGACCCAGTACTTC | TRBV6-5 | few | TRBJ2-5 | TRBD2
CASRTGTGGFEQFF | TGTGCCAGCAGGACCGGGACAGGGGGCTTTGAGCAGTTCTTC | TRBV5-8 | few | TRBJ2-1 | TRBD1
CASSPSVYGTDTQYF | TGTGCCAGCAGTCCTAGCGTTTACGGCACAGATACGCAGTATTTT | TRBV7-2 | - | TRBJ2-3 | -
CASSWTGTSNEQYF | TGCGCCAGCAGCTGGACAGGGACCTCCAACGAGCAGTACTTC | TRBV5-1 | few | TRBJ2-7 | TRBD1
CATSRDRFGGEQFF | TGTGCCACCAGCAGAGATCGATTTGGGGGCGAGCAGTTCTTC | TRBV15 | few | TRBJ2-1 | -
CASSYSPYNTEAFF | TGTGCCAGCAGTTACTCCCCCTATAACACTGAAGCTTTCTTT | TRBV6-5 | few | TRBJ1-1 | -
CASSLAIGYEQYF | TGTGCCAGCAGCTTGGCCATCGGCTACGAGCAGTACTTC | TRBV5-6 | - | TRBJ2-7 | -
CASSPKPNKGPSSYEQYF | TGTGCCAGCAGCCCTAAACCCAACAAGGGTCCCAGCTCCTACGAGCAGTACTTC | TRBV5-6 | - | TRBJ2-7 | -
CASSLSSVPYEQYF | TGTGCCAGCAGCTTGTCTAGCGTACCCTACGAGCAGTACTTC | TRBV5-4 | - | TRBJ2-7 | -
CASSREDLDAGELFF | TGTGCCAGCAGCCGGGAGGATCTTGACGCCGGGGAGCTGTTTTTT | TRBV6-2/TRBV6-3 | - | TRBJ2-2 | TRBD2
CASSYLAGESPGQFF | TGTGCCAGCAGTTATCTCGCGGGAGAATCCCCGGGGCAGTTCTTC | TRBV6-5 | - | TRBJ2-1 | TRBD2
CSALLSRQETQYF | TGCAGTGCTCTTTTGAGTAGACAAGAGACCCAGTACTTC | TRBV20-1 | few | TRBJ2-5 | -
CASSLTGGAWYNEQFF | TGTGCCAGCAGCTTAACGGGTGGGGCGTGGTACAATGAGCAGTTCTTC | TRBV7-3 | few | TRBJ2-1 | -
CASSPGVDTGELFF | TGTGCCAGCAGTCCCGGGGTGGACACCGGGGAGCTGTTTTTT | TRBV12-3/TRBV12-4 | many | TRBJ2-2 | -
CASSVGGREETQYF | TGTGCCAGCAGTGTTGGGGGCAGGGAAGAGACCCAGTACTTC | TRBV9 | many | TRBJ2-5 | -
CASSLPSGGTDTQYF | TGTGCCAGCAGCTTGCCCTCAGGGGGCACAGATACGCAGTATTTT | TRBV7-2 | few | TRBJ2-3 | -
CASSQDGHGSYNEQFF | TGCGCCAGCAGCCAAGATGGGCACGGCTCCTACAATGAGCAGTTCTTC | TRBV4-3 | - | TRBJ2-1 | -
CASRPGQVNTGELFF | TGTGCCAGTCGTCCCGGACAGGTCAACACCGGGGAGCTGTTTTTT | TRBV19 | - | TRBJ2-2 | TRBD1
CASSFMIKETQYF | TGTGCCAGCAGCTTTATGATAAAAGAGACCCAGTACTTC | TRBV7-8 | few | TRBJ2-5 | -
CASSGTGGLQPQHF | TGTGCCAGCAGTGGGACAGGGGGGCTTCAGCCCCAGCATTTT | TRBV6-1 | many | TRBJ1-5 | TRBD1
CASSQEGRGSTDTQYF | TGCGCCAGCAGCCAAGAAGGTCGTGGAAGCACAGATACGCAGTATTTT | TRBV4-3 | - | TRBJ2-3 | -
CASSQAGQVNQPQHF | TGTGCCAGCTCACAAGCGGGACAGGTCAATCAGCCCCAGCATTTT | TRBV18 | - | TRBJ1-5 | TRBD1
CSAFQWGLEQFF | TGCAGTGCTTTCCAATGGGGACTTGAGCAGTTCTTC | TRBV20-1 | few | TRBJ2-1 | -
CASSLGYKSTDTQYF | TGTGCCAGCAGCTTAGGTTACAAAAGCACAGATACGCAGTATTTT | TRBV11-3 | - | TRBJ2-3 | -
CASSFGLAGGWTDTQYF | TGTGCCAGCAGCTTTGGACTAGCGGGAGGATGGACAGATACGCAGTATTTT | TRBV5-4 | many | TRBJ2-3 | TRBD2
CASSQTASGWREQYF | TGTGCCAGCAGCCAGACCGCGTCAGGATGGAGGGAGCAGTACTTC | TRBV4-2 | - | TRBJ2-7 | -
CASSSILAGEKETQYF | TGTGCCAGCAGCTCGATCCTAGCGGGGGAAAAAGAGACCCAGTACTTC | TRBV5-6 | - | TRBJ2-5 | TRBD2
CASSDRGAGVVEQYF | TGTGCCAGCAGTGATCGGGGGGCGGGAGTCGTCGAGCAGTACTTC | TRBV25-1 | - | TRBJ2-7 | -
CASSLVVTTAYNEQFF | TGTGCCAGCAGCTTAGTGGTGACGACGGCTTACAATGAGCAGTTCTTC | TRBV7-2 | few | TRBJ2-1 | -
CASMQTGLTGELFF | TGTGCCAGCATGCAGACAGGGTTAACCGGGGAGCTGTTTTTT | TRBV2 | few | TRBJ2-2 | TRBD1
CASSPGGERYNEQFF | TGTGCCAGCAGCCCGGGAGGGGAGCGGTACAATGAGCAGTTCTTC | TRBV5-4 | - | TRBJ2-1 | TRBD2
CSAKGQQETQYF | TGCAGTGCAAAGGGACAGCAAGAGACCCAGTACTTC | TRBV20-1 | - | TRBJ2-5 | TRBD1
CASSLGAGSRNQPQHF | TGTGCCAGCAGCTTAGGAGCGGGGAGTAGGAATCAGCCCCAGCATTTT | TRBV7-2 | - | TRBJ1-5 | -
CASSLTGEEQYF | TGTGCCAGCAGCTTGACAGGGGAAGAGCAGTACTTC | TRBV7-9 | few | TRBJ2-7 | TRBD1
CSVDWETQYF | TGCAGCGTTGATTGGGAGACCCAGTACTTC | TRBV29-1 | - | TRBJ2-5 | -
CASSLVREGRYEQYF | TGCGCCAGCAGCTTGGTTCGGGAGGGCCGCTACGAGCAGTACTTC | TRBV5-1 | - | TRBJ2-7 | TRBD2
CASSSFRDAASYEQYF | TGTGCCAGCAGTTCCTTCCGGGACGCCGCTTCCTACGAGCAGTACTTC | TRBV12-3/TRBV12-4 | few | TRBJ2-7 | -
CASSPRRGAPSEEQYF | TGTGCCAGCTCACCGCGCCGGGGGGCGCCAAGTGAGGAGCAGTACTTC | TRBV18 | few | TRBJ2-7 | -
CSARGGLGANYGYTF | TGCAGTGCTAGAGGAGGGCTGGGGGCTAACTATGGCTACACCTTC | TRBV20-1 | few | TRBJ1-2 | -
CASSFHVSRENNEQFF | TGTGCCAGCAGTTTTCATGTCTCGCGGGAGAATAATGAGCAGTTCTTC | TRBV28 | - | TRBJ2-1 | TRBD2
CASSFYGKTQYF | TGTGCCAGCAGCTTTTATGGAAAGACCCAGTACTTC | TRBV7-2 | - | TRBJ2-5 | -
CASSSPGGGRGYNEQFF | TGTGCCAGTAGTAGCCCGGGCGGGGGCAGGGGCTACAATGAGCAGTTCTTC | TRBV19 | - | TRBJ2-1 | -
CASSRRGAANNEQFF | TGTGCCAGCAGCCGGAGGGGGGCAGCTAACAATGAGCAGTTCTTC | TRBV6-1 | - | TRBJ2-1 | -
CASSTTSNTIYF | TGTGCCAGCTCTACAACTTCAAACACCATATATTTT | TRBV12-3/TRBV12-4 | few | TRBJ1-3 | -
CSATPGQVLDEQYF | TGCAGTGCTACCCCGGGACAGGTTTTGGACGAGCAGTACTTC | TRBV20-1 | - | TRBJ2-7 | TRBD1
CASSVDGLGEQYF | TGTGCCAGCAGTGTAGACGGCTTGGGTGAGCAGTACTTC | TRBV28 | - | TRBJ2-7 | -
CASSQDYEIYGYTF | TGCGCCAGCAGCCAAGACTACGAGATCTATGGCTACACCTTC | TRBV4-3 | few | TRBJ1-2 | -
CSATPDPNTEAFF | TGCAGTGCTACACCCGACCCGAACACTGAAGCTTTCTTT | TRBV20-1 | - | TRBJ1-1 | -
CASSVAPVAGALDTQYF | TGTGCCAGCAGCGTAGCTCCAGTAGCGGGAGCATTGGATACGCAGTATTTT | TRBV9 | - | TRBJ2-3 | TRBD2
CASSLGLEFDNEQFF | TGTGCTAGCAGCTTGGGACTAGAGTTCGACAATGAGCAGTTCTTC | TRBV7-7 | - | TRBJ2-1 | TRBD2
CATSGLRGPQHF | TGTGCCACCTCCGGCTTGCGAGGGCCCCAGCATTTT | TRBV19 | - | TRBJ1-5 | -
CAISESPVYGYTF | TGTGCCATCAGTGAGTCACCCGTCTATGGCTACACCTTC | TRBV10-3 | few | TRBJ1-2 | -
CASSLGTYEGYTF | TGTGCCAGCAGCTTAGGGACATATGAAGGCTACACCTTC | TRBV7-2 | few | TRBJ1-2 | -